The present T cell receptor (beta chain) was sequenced within a study of OX40 agonist ivuxolimab in advanced cancers. About the research overall: Patients achieving partial responses numbered three: one hepatocellular carcinoma case and two cutaneous melanoma cases.

Some clones are missing from TCRdb's copy, which holds only in-frame ones; the method was immunoSEQ multiplex PCR. In the table there are approximately 80,000 clones, 70% to 90% of which are singletons. In the case of this clone: The antigen remains undetermined.

Overall study results and limits: Expanded clones were, on average, more numerous in CD8+ T cells than in CD4+.

J was trimmed by 7 bases and V by 2 bases; bases with no gene match: 5. The CDR3 has 15 residues. CDR1 is SEHNR, CDR2 FQNEAQ, per germline (reference sequence). The sequence was obtained from an adult with an advanced solid tumor such as melanoma, head and neck, liver or kidney cancer. Sequenced here: CD4+ or CD8+ T cells sorted from blood, sampled in a trial of the OX40 agonist ivuxolimab. The chain recombines TRBV7-9 with TRBJ1-4; 9 bases map to TRBD1. The CDR3 DNA reads TGTGCCAGCAGCTTAACCGGGACAGGGATTGAAAAACTGTTTTTT. It translates to CASSLTGTGIEKLFF.